This T cell receptor (beta chain) comes out of a study of OX40 agonist ivuxolimab in advanced cancers. In its sample, this clone was seen once. The same CDR3 arises from other DNA sequences in this sample as well. The protocol was immunoSEQ multiplex PCR, while the TCRdb copy is restricted to in-frame clones and leaves out a portion. The data contain under 150,000 clones, 90% to 95% of them singletons. The length of the CDR3 is 12 residues. V lost 3 bases to trimming and J lost 4 bases, with 5 bases between them. CDR1 ENHRY and CDR2 SYGVKD come from the germline V gene. This TCR came from an adult with an advanced solid tumor such as melanoma, head and neck, liver or kidney cancer. J is TRBJ2-3 and V is TRBV10-3; D uncertain. Sequencing was performed on CD4+ or CD8+ T cells sorted from blood, taken in a trial of the OX40 agonist ivuxolimab. The CDR3 here is CAISDRADTQYF. In DNA form, the CDR3 reads TGTGCCATCAGTGATAGGGCAGATACGCAGTATTTT.